The next 27 T cell receptor beta chains were all read from a single sample in a study of T cell responses to AZD1222 COVID-19 vaccine. The table came from immunoSEQ multiplex PCR; TCRdb's copy has only in-frame clones and leaves some out. The sample yields about 130,000 clones, 75% to 95% seen once. This sample comprised peripheral blood, obtained on day 0 of AZD1222 vaccination. All receptors derive from an adult in good health.

The V call is TRBV4-3, the J call TRBJ2-2; 7 nucleotides agree with TRBD2. Trimming at V came to 4 bases and at J to 3 bases, leaving 5 bases not matched to a gene. The CDR3 runs to 15 residues. Germline CDR1 is LGHNA and CDR2 is YSLEER. The CDR3 protein is CASSRFGGDTGELFF. CDR3 sequence (DNA): TGCGCCAGCAGCCGCTTTGGGGGGGACACCGGGGAGCTGTTTTTT.

The V call is TRBV18, the J call TRBJ2-2; 12 positions match TRBD1. With 3 bases clipped from V and 3 bases from J, the junction kept 2 bases outside the gene matches. This CDR3 is 16 amino acids long. The V gene's germline CDR1 is KGHSH and CDR2 LQKENI. DNA of the CDR3: TGTGCCAGCTCACCTGGGACAGGGGGCGACACCGGGGAGCTGTTTTTT. Translation gives CASSPGTGGDTGELFF.

The chain joins TRBV30 to TRBJ2-4, with D possibly matching TRBD2 (6 bases). The CDR3 consists of 15 residues. V lost 0 bases, J lost 0 bases, and 9 bases lay in between. CDR1 GTSNPN and CDR2 SVGIG come from the germline V gene (reference sequence). The CDR3 reads CAWSVPGVAKNIQYF. CDR3 in DNA: TGTGCCTGGAGTGTACCGGGGGTAGCCAAAAACATTCAGTACTTC.

V gene TRBV5-1 combines with J gene TRBJ2-3; D not resolved. The germline V gene has CDR1 SGHRS and CDR2 YFSETQ. Trimming pared 7 bases from V and 6 bases from J, leaving 12 bases between. The length of the CDR3 is 12 residues. In DNA form, the CDR3 reads TGCGCCAGCGGTTCGGCCGGGGATACGCAGTATTTT. It specifies CASGSAGDTQYF.

This chain joins TRBV7-9 and TRBJ1-2, with D maybe TRBD1 (6 bases). The length of the CDR3 is 19 residues. The V gene's germline CDR1 is SEHNR and CDR2 FQNEAQ (reference sequence). V lost 5 bases and J 1 base, leaving 26 bases between the germline ends. CDR3 residues: CASSLRGVAGAAFNYGYTF. CDR3 DNA sequence: TGTGCCAGCAGCCTAAGAGGGGTGGCAGGGGCCGCCTTTAACTATGGCTACACCTTC.

The CDR3 loop reads CASSGLDRNEKLFF. The CDR3 nucleotides read TGTGCCAGCAGTGGACTCGACAGGAATGAAAAACTGTTTTTT. This sequence joins TRBV2 and TRBJ1-4; the D gene is possibly TRBD1 (6 bases). Trimming removed 4 bases at V and 5 bases at J, with 11 bases between. Germline values: CDR1 SNHLY, CDR2 FYNNEI. The CDR3 has 14 amino acids.

This rearrangement joins TRBV6-5 to TRBJ1-6; D is uncertain. This CDR3 has 16 residues. In germline, CDR1 is MNHEY, CDR2 SVGAGI. With 0 bases removed from V and 1 base from J, the gap between germline ends came to 7 bases. CDR3 residues: CASSYSTQSYNSPLHF. Here the CDR3 DNA reads TGTGCCAGCAGTTACTCTACCCAGTCCTATAATTCACCCCTCCACTTT.

V and J are TRBV19 and TRBJ1-1, with unresolved D. Germline V CDR1 and CDR2: LNHDA, SQIVND (reference sequence). The CDR3 has 12 amino acids. V was trimmed by 6 bases and J by 4 bases, leaving 9 bases between them. CDR3 protein: CASRRAPTEAFF. The CDR3 coding sequence is TGTGCCAGTAGGCGGGCGCCCACTGAAGCTTTCTTT. Based on the CDR3 plus reference TRBV19 and TRBJ1-1, the full variable domain is DGGITQSPKYLFRKEGQNVTLSCEQNLNHDAMYWYRQDPGQGLRLIYYSQIVNDFQKGDIAEGYSVSREKKESFPLTVTSAQKNPTAFYLCASRRAPTEAFFGQGTRLTVV.

The DNA of the CDR3 is TGTGCCAGCACCCGAGGGGAGTCCTACGAGCAGTACTTC. Protein sequence: CASTRGESYEQYF. This rearrangement joins TRBV6-5 to TRBJ2-7; tentatively, D is TRBD1 or TRBD2 (5 bases each). This CDR3 has 13 amino acids. The germline V gene has CDR1 MNHEY and CDR2 SVGAGI. With 7 bases removed from V and 1 base from J, the gap between germline ends came to 11 bases.

J is TRBJ1-1 and V is TRBV12-3 or TRBV12-4; D is unresolved. This CDR3 is built from 13 residues. Trimming took off 3 bases at V and 2 bases at J, with 7 bases between the two ends. CDR3 bases: TGTGCCAGCAGTTTGGATGAAAACACTGAAGCTTTCTTT. Amino acid sequence: CASSLDENTEAFF.

The rearrangement joins TRBV6-6 to TRBJ2-5; TRBD1 is a possible D gene (6 bases). This CDR3 is built from 14 residues. CDR1 and CDR2 from the germline V gene are MNHNY and SVGAGI (reference sequence). Between the trimmed V and J ends, which lost 6 bases and 2 bases, there was a span of 13 bases. CDR3: CASRHGTKQETQYF. Here the CDR3 DNA reads TGTGCCAGCAGACACGGGACAAAACAAGAGACCCAGTACTTC.

The chain recombines TRBV6-6 with TRBJ2-1; D may be TRBD2 (5 bases). Trimming stripped 5 bases from V and 8 bases from J, with 19 bases between. The V gene's germline CDR1 is MNHNY and CDR2 SVGAGI (reference sequence). This CDR3 contains 15 residues. The CDR3 is CASSSPTLVLDEQFF. As DNA, the CDR3 is TGTGCCAGCAGTAGCCCAACGCTAGTACTAGATGAGCAGTTCTTC.

With respect to this clone: An end of the junction differs from the germline gene, which may be a read error. The CDR3: CASGDRLRSF. The CDR3 region has the DNA TGTGCCAGCGGAGACAGGCTGAGGTCTTTT. This chain connects TRBV28 to TRBJ1-4, with a weak D call TRBD1 (6 bases). The CDR3 has 10 residues. In germline, CDR1 is MDHEN, CDR2 SYDVKM.

This sequence joins TRBV3-1 (or the pseudogene TRBV3-2) and TRBJ1-4; tentative D call: TRBD1 (5 bases). CDR3 size: 17 residues. Per germline, CDR1 LGHDT and CDR2 YNNKEL (reference sequence). V dropped 0 bases and J dropped 3 bases, with 14 bases sitting between them. The CDR3 here is CASSQDLGTAANEKLFF. CDR3 DNA: TGTGCCAGCAGCCAAGATCTGGGGACGGCAGCTAATGAAAAACTGTTTTTT.

The chain couples TRBV4-2 to TRBJ1-2, with D maybe TRBD1 (5 bases). Per germline, CDR1 LGHNA and CDR2 YNFKEQ. The V gene lost 0 bases and the J gene lost 3 bases, with 11 bases spanning the gap. The CDR3 runs 15 residues. CDR3 bases: TGTGCCAGCAGCCAAGAGCAGGGAGCTTACTATGGCTACACCTTC. This translates into CASSQEQGAYYGYTF.

The CDR3 loop is CASSLVGGKDYEQYF. The CDR3 nucleotides are TGTGCCAGCAGCTTAGTGGGGGGAAAGGACTACGAGCAGTACTTC. J is TRBJ2-7 and V is TRBV11-2, with D possibly matching TRBD2 (6 bases). Trimming cost V 1 base and J 3 bases, with 13 bases left between them. The CDR3 consists of 15 residues. Germline V lookup: CDR1 SGHAT, CDR2 FQNNGV. Full variable domain (outside the CDR3, taken from reference TRBV11-2 and TRBJ2-7): EAGVAQSPRYKIIEKRQSVAFWCNPISGHATLYWYQQILGQGPKLLIQFQNNGVVDDSQLPKDRFSAERLKGVDSTLKIQPAKLEDSAVYLCASSLVGGKDYEQYFGPGTRLTVT.

The genes are TRBV6-5 and TRBJ2-2; 7 bases are shared with TRBD2. Germline V gives CDR1 MNHEY, CDR2 SVGAGI. The CDR3 contains 16 residues. Trimming at V came to 4 bases and at J to 0 bases, leaving 5 bases not matched to a gene. CDR3 sequence (DNA): TGTGCCAGCAGTTTCCCCAGCGGGACGAACACCGGGGAGCTGTTTTTT. Amino acid sequence: CASSFPSGTNTGELFF.

The chain is built from TRBV28 and TRBJ1-6; possibly TRBD1 for D (6 bases). Germline V CDR1 and CDR2: MDHEN, SYDVKM. Trimming cost V 6 bases and J 0 bases, with 12 bases left between them. The CDR3 runs 16 residues. The CDR3 sequence: CASSLTGSSYNSPLHF. For the CDR3, the DNA is TGTGCCAGCAGCCTTACAGGGAGCTCCTATAATTCACCCCTCCACTTT.

A few counts support this clone. CDR3 residues: CASSSTTSGRLNEQFF. CDR3 bases: TGTGCCAGCTCATCCACTACTAGCGGGAGATTGAATGAGCAGTTCTTC. The J gene is TRBJ2-1, the V gene TRBV18; 11 bases map to TRBD2. Trimming took 5 bases from V and 7 from J; bases not matched to a gene: 10. The germline CDR1 and CDR2 sequences are KGHSH and LQKENI. The CDR3 length is 16 residues.

The chain employs TRBV30 and TRBJ2-7; possible D gene TRBD1, 5 bases. The germline V and J ends were trimmed by 0 bases and 2 bases, with 11 bases remaining between them. The germline CDR1 and CDR2 sequences are GTSNPN and SVGIG (reference sequence). This CDR3 has 14 residues. The CDR3 here is CAWSVGAGPYEQYF. CDR3 DNA: TGTGCCTGGAGTGTAGGGGCAGGGCCCTACGAGCAGTACTTC.

The J gene is TRBJ2-7, the V gene TRBV7-9; 8 bases match TRBD1. With 5 bases clipped from V and 2 bases from J, the junction kept 5 bases outside the gene matches. Germline V gene lookup returns CDR1 SEHNR and CDR2 FQNEAQ (reference sequence). This CDR3 is 14 amino acids long. This CDR3 reads CASSEDRGTYEQYF. CDR3 sequence (DNA): TGTGCCAGCAGCGAAGACAGGGGAACCTACGAGCAGTACTTC.

The genes are TRBV7-8 and TRBJ2-3, with 9 bases that match TRBD2. CDR3 length: 17 amino acids. Germline V gene sequence: CDR1 SGHVS, CDR2 FQNEAQ. The junction had 10 bases not matched to a gene; V was cut back by 5 bases and J by 1 base. CDR3 loop: CASSPRPQRGGTDTQYF. The CDR3 bases are TGTGCCAGCAGCCCCCGGCCACAGCGGGGGGGCACAGATACGCAGTATTTT.

The chain is built from TRBV28 and TRBJ1-6; 7 bases align to TRBD1. V dropped 4 bases and J dropped 11; count of bases not matched to a gene: 8. Germline values: CDR1 MDHEN, CDR2 SYDVKM. The CDR3 length is 14 residues. CDR3 in DNA: TGTGCCAGCAGTTCCAGGGGGTTAACTACACCCCTCCACTTT. Translated: CASSSRGLTTPLHF.

This chain uses TRBV27 with TRBJ2-1, with TRBD2 identical over 9 bases. After removal of 6 bases from V and 5 bases from J, the junction contained 5 bases not matched to a gene. The CDR3 runs to 14 residues. Germline V gene data show CDR1 as MNHEY and CDR2 as SMNVEV (reference sequence). CDR3 sequence reads: CASSLAGQDNEQFF. The CDR3 nucleotides are TGTGCCAGCAGCCTAGCGGGGCAAGACAATGAGCAGTTCTTC.

This chain connects TRBV7-2 to TRBJ1-2, with D maybe TRBD1 (5 bases). Germline V CDR1 and CDR2: SGHTA, FQGNSA. Trimming took off 7 bases at V and 4 bases at J, with 19 bases between the two ends. This CDR3 is built from 15 residues. DNA of the CDR3: TGTGCCAGCACCGTCCTTCCCGGGGACCTCTATGGCTACACCTTC. Its translation is CASTVLPGDLYGYTF.

This clone has only one observation. The rearrangement joins TRBV5-4 to TRBJ1-3; no firm D call. CDR1 is SGHNT and CDR2 is YYREEE in the germline V gene (reference sequence). V was shortened by 0 bases and J by 4 bases, with 8 bases between the two germline ends. This CDR3 is built from 14 residues. The CDR3 nucleotides are TGTGCCAGCAGCTTGGGGGTAGCGGGAAACACCATATATTTT. This codes for CASSLGVAGNTIYF.

The chain combines TRBV9 with TRBJ2-2; perhaps TRBD1 as D (5 bases). Germline lookup yields CDR1 SGDLS and CDR2 YYNGEE. Trimming pared 0 bases from V and 2 bases from J, leaving 11 bases between. The CDR3 covers 16 residues. CDR3 amino acids: CASSVAKDTNTGELFF. The CDR3 DNA reads TGTGCCAGCAGCGTAGCTAAGGACACCAACACCGGGGAGCTGTTTTTT.